These 9 T cell receptor beta chains came from one sample sequenced in a study of shared clonotypes between healthy human individuals. The naive CD8 subset, CD45RO-negative cells positively selected for CCR7, excluded terminally differentiated effector memory CD45RA+ cells. Data came from immunoSEQ multiplex PCR; TCRdb stores just in-frame clones and leaves some out. The sample holds about 2 million clones; about 95% are singletons and the top ten take approximately 1%. Sequencing was performed on naive CD8+ T cells sorted from blood. All receptors derive from a man in his late teens or twenties in good health.

The rearrangement uses TRBV28 and TRBJ2-2; D assignment may be TRBD1 or TRBD2 (5 bases each). CDR3 size: 18 residues. Germline V gene data show CDR1 as MDHEN and CDR2 as SYDVKM. V was clipped by 10 bases and J by 3 bases, with 27 bases between them. The chain's CDR3 is CATLLGKGPWGDTGELFF. The DNA for the CDR3 is TGTGCCACCCTCCTTGGCAAGGGGCCGTGGGGAGACACCGGGGAGCTGTTTTTT.

The chain has TRBV5-6 and TRBJ2-2; maybe TRBD2 (6 bases). V dropped 3 bases and J dropped 5 bases, with 11 bases sitting between them. The CDR3 runs to 14 residues. The germline V gene encodes CDR1 SGHDT and CDR2 YYEEEE. CDR3 in amino acids: CASSSGLPTGELFF. In DNA form, the CDR3 reads TGTGCCAGCAGCTCGGGACTTCCTACCGGGGAGCTGTTTTTT.

The chain employs TRBV7-9 and TRBJ2-5, with D uncertain. There are 14 residues in the CDR3. V was clipped by 2 bases and J by 2 bases, with 9 bases between them. CDR1 is SEHNR and CDR2 is FQNEAQ in the germline V gene (reference sequence). The CDR3: CASSLLKLQETQYF. The CDR3 coding sequence is TGTGCCAGCAGCTTATTGAAGTTACAAGAGACCCAGTACTTC.

The chain has TRBV11-2 and TRBJ2-7; 11 bases map to TRBD2. V lost 5 bases, J lost 7 bases, and 13 bases stayed unmatched. The germline gives CDR1 SGHAT, CDR2 FQNNGV. This CDR3 is built from 16 residues. The CDR3, as DNA: TGTGCCAGCAGCACACCGACTAGCGGGGTTATGGGGGAGCAGTACTTC. This sequence encodes CASSTPTSGVMGEQYF.

J is TRBJ1-5 and V is TRBV7-3; D unclear. V lost 0 bases to trimming and J lost 6 bases, with 6 bases between them. This CDR3 spans 13 amino acids. Germline CDR1 is SGHTA and CDR2 is FQGTGA. CDR3 in DNA: TGTGCCAGCAGCTTAACTTCCATTCAGCCCCAGCATTTT. The encoded protein is CASSLTSIQPQHF.

The chain carries TRBV9 and TRBJ1-2, with D tentatively TRBD1 (5 bases). CDR3 length: 14 residues. Germline V gene data show CDR1 as SGDLS and CDR2 as YYNGEE. V lost 4 bases and J 5 bases, leaving 15 bases between the germline ends. CDR3 sequence: CASSSGQDLYGYTF. CDR3 DNA sequence: TGTGCCAGCAGCTCGGGGCAGGACCTATATGGCTACACCTTC.

This clone was recorded only once. The chain links TRBV6-1 to TRBJ1-1, with a weak D call TRBD1 (6 bases). This CDR3 comprises 14 residues. V dropped 3 bases and J dropped 1 base, with 9 bases sitting between them. The germline V gene encodes CDR1 MNHNS and CDR2 SASEGT. The CDR3 region has the DNA TGTGCCAGCAGTGATAGGGGGACGAACACTGAAGCTTTCTTT. Its translation is CASSDRGTNTEAFF.

The chain links TRBV7-9 to TRBJ2-2, with TRBD1 matching over 7 bases. The J segment lost 3 bases and the V segment lost 3 bases, leaving 7 bases of the junction unmatched. CDR3 size: 16 residues. Germline CDR1 and CDR2: SEHNR and FQNEAQ (reference sequence). For the CDR3, the DNA is TGTGCCAGCAGCTTTAGGCAGGGGGTTTACACCGGGGAGCTGTTTTTT. It specifies CASSFRQGVYTGELFF.

The chain recombines TRBV7-9 with TRBJ2-1; 10 nucleotides line up with TRBD2. V lost 5 bases, J lost 2 bases, and 9 bases stayed unmatched. Looked up from germline, CDR1 is SEHNR and CDR2 is FQNEAQ (reference sequence). This CDR3 contains 17 residues. CDR3 sequence (DNA): TGTGCCAGCAGCCCAGCCAGCGGGAGGGACGCCTACAATGAGCAGTTCTTC. Protein sequence: CASSPASGRDAYNEQFF.